Presented here are 28 T cell receptor beta chains from one specimen sequenced in a study of blood T cell repertoires in COVID-19. Sequenced by immunoSEQ multiplex PCR; TCRdb stores in-frame clones only, minus some. The sample includes over 200,000 clones, approximately 89% seen only once; the top ten take under 4.5%. Material for sequencing was PBMCs or T cells enriched from blood (not recorded which). The receptors derive from a woman in her twenties or thirties who had been exposed to COVID-19.

This clone was recorded only once. V gene TRBV15 combines with J gene TRBJ1-1, with TRBD1 identical over 7 bases. V dropped 0 bases and J dropped 11; count of bases not matched to a gene: 12. The CDR3 has 15 residues. Germline CDR1 and CDR2: LNHNV and YYDKDF (reference sequence). CDR3 sequence: CATSREAIDRDAAFF. The CDR3 nucleotides are TGTGCCACCAGCAGAGAGGCCATCGACAGGGATGCGGCTTTCTTT.

This clone was counted once. This chain uses TRBV6-5 with TRBJ2-3, with 8 bases lining up with TRBD1. Trimming at V came to 5 bases and at J to 2 bases, leaving 6 bases not matched to a gene. The CDR3 runs 15 residues. Germline V gives CDR1 MNHEY, CDR2 SVGAGI. CDR3 DNA: TGTGCCAGCAGTAAGTCGGACAGGGTCACAGATACGCAGTATTTT. It codes for CASSKSDRVTDTQYF.

This clone was counted only a few times. The chain employs TRBV10-3 and TRBJ1-1, with 8 bases lining up with TRBD1. CDR1 and CDR2 from the germline V gene are ENHRY and SYGVKD. The CDR3 spans 13 residues. V lost 7 bases to trimming and J lost 1 base; unmatched junction nucleotides: 2. This chain's CDR3 is CAITDRGNTEAFF. The CDR3 nucleotides are TGTGCCATCACAGACAGGGGGAACACTGAAGCTTTCTTT.

The chain joins TRBV15 to TRBJ1-1; D is perhaps TRBD1 (5 bases). This CDR3 region has 13 residues. Deletions cut 0 bases from V and 8 bases from J, with 10 bases between. Germline CDR1 is LNHNV and CDR2 is YYDKDF (reference sequence). The CDR3 protein is CATSRDHRLEAFF. In nucleotides, the CDR3 is TGTGCCACCAGCAGAGATCACAGGCTCGAAGCTTTCTTT.

V and J are TRBV19 and TRBJ1-2; a possible D gene is TRBD1 (6 bases). This CDR3 has 16 amino acids. Trimming took 3 bases from V and 2 from J, leaving 16 bases between them. In germline, CDR1 is LNHDA, CDR2 SQIVND (reference sequence). CDR3 DNA sequence: TGTGCCAGTAGTATCGGACCCGCAGGGGTCAACTATGGCTACACCTTC. Translation: CASSIGPAGVNYGYTF.

This clone has a handful of counts. The rearrangement joins TRBV28 to TRBJ2-1; unclear D gene. Per germline, CDR1 MDHEN and CDR2 SYDVKM. The CDR3 is 16 residues long. Trimming left V 2 bases short and J 2 bases short, with 13 bases between. The CDR3 DNA reads TGTGCCAGCAGTTTAAAGGTTACTAAACCCTACAATGAGCAGTTCTTC. It is translated as CASSLKVTKPYNEQFF.

The chain uses TRBV28 and TRBJ1-2, with 7 bases aligning to TRBD1. Looked up from germline, CDR1 is MDHEN and CDR2 is SYDVKM. J gave up 3 bases and V 8 bases, and 3 bases lay outside the gene matches. The CDR3 is made up of 12 amino acids. This CDR3 is CASSGTDYGYTF. In nucleotides, the CDR3 is TGTGCCAGCTCCGGGACAGACTATGGCTACACCTTC.

The V call is TRBV7-8, the J call TRBJ2-7, with 10 bases aligning to TRBD1. Unmatched junction bases numbered 17, after V lost 3 bases and J lost 0 bases. Germline V gene lookup returns CDR1 SGHVS and CDR2 FQNEAQ. This CDR3 has 20 residues. CDR3 sequence reads: CASSFRQGQGRKELSYEQYF. In DNA form, the CDR3 reads TGTGCCAGCAGCTTTAGGCAGGGACAGGGGCGGAAAGAACTCTCCTACGAGCAGTACTTC.

This clone was counted ten times or more. The chain joins TRBV6-4 to TRBJ1-6; unclear D gene. This CDR3 has 14 amino acids. V shed 4 bases and J shed 5 bases, with 9 bases lying between them. The V gene's germline CDR1 is MRHNA and CDR2 SNTAGT. DNA for the CDR3: TGTGCCAGCAGTGTCGACGGGGATAATTCACCCCTCCACTTT. Its protein product is CASSVDGDNSPLHF.

This chain joins TRBV19 and TRBJ2-2; 7 bases match TRBD2. V trimming: 5 bases; J trimming: 3 bases; junction bases outside the gene matches: 3. Looked up from germline, CDR1 is LNHDA and CDR2 is SQIVND (reference sequence). The CDR3 loop spans 14 amino acids. CDR3 bases: TGTGCCAGTAGTGCTGGGAGGGACACCGGGGAGCTGTTTTTT. Its translation: CASSAGRDTGELFF.

The chain combines TRBV19 with TRBJ2-3; D might be TRBD2 (6 bases). Per germline, CDR1 LNHDA and CDR2 SQIVND (reference sequence). Trimming took 3 bases from V and 6 from J, leaving 22 bases between them. The CDR3 length is 17 residues. CDR3 DNA sequence: TGTGCCAGTAGTATGTGGCCGGGCAGGGAGGCGGGGGATACGCAGTATTTT. This translates into CASSMWPGREAGDTQYF.

The chain employs TRBV5-1 and TRBJ1-6, with no clear D. The CDR3 covers 16 residues. The V gene lost 1 base and the J gene lost 2 bases, with 10 bases spanning the gap. Germline CDR1 reads SGHRS; CDR2 reads YFSETQ. The CDR3 region is CASSLLGRAYNSPLHF. In nucleotides, the CDR3 is TGCGCCAGCAGCTTGCTAGGCCGGGCCTATAATTCACCCCTCCACTTT.

This rearrangement joins TRBV19 to TRBJ1-1; D not certain. V lost 7 bases, J lost 1 base, and 10 bases lay in between. The CDR3 extends over 13 amino acids. Per germline, CDR1 LNHDA and CDR2 SQIVND (reference sequence). The CDR3 coding sequence is TGTGCCAGTACCCGGGGAAGGAACACTGAAGCTTTCTTT. Translation: CASTRGRNTEAFF.

The chain combines TRBV19 with TRBJ2-2; perhaps TRBD1 as D (6 bases). This CDR3 is 15 amino acids long. Per the germline V gene, CDR1 is LNHDA and CDR2 is SQIVND (reference sequence). Trimming took 6 bases from V and 6 from J, leaving 17 bases between them. In nucleotides, the CDR3 is TGTGCCAGTAGATTCTCGGTACAGGGACCCGGGGAGCTGTTTTTT. It specifies CASRFSVQGPGELFF.

The chain employs TRBV4-1 and TRBJ2-5; a possible D gene is TRBD2 (5 bases). The CDR3 consists of 15 residues. In germline, CDR1 is MGHRA, CDR2 YSYEKL. Trimming cost V 1 base and J 1 base, with 10 bases left between them. The CDR3 region has the DNA TGCGCCAGCAGCCAAGGGCGGGCCGTCCAAGAGACCCAGTACTTC. This codes for CASSQGRAVQETQYF.

This chain joins TRBV28 and TRBJ2-7; 8 positions agree with TRBD1. Germline assignment: CDR1 MDHEN and CDR2 SYDVKM. This CDR3 has 14 residues. Unmatched junction bases numbered 3, after V lost 5 bases and J lost 0 bases. The CDR3 spells CASSPGTGSYEQYF. For the CDR3, the DNA is TGTGCCAGCAGTCCCGGGACAGGCTCCTACGAGCAGTACTTC.

The chain uses TRBV29-1 and TRBJ2-5, with 8 nucleotides matching TRBD2. The germline V gene encodes CDR1 SQVTM and CDR2 ANQGSEA. The V gene end was trimmed by 2 bases and the J gene end by 0 bases; junction bases not matched to a gene: 5. The CDR3 is made up of 15 amino acids. CDR3 bases: TGCAGCGTTGAACTTTTAGCGGGAAACCAAGAGACCCAGTACTTC. As protein: CSVELLAGNQETQYF.

The V call is TRBV11-3, the J call TRBJ2-7, with D perhaps TRBD1 (7 bases). CDR1 and CDR2 from the germline V gene are SGHNT and YENEEA. Between the trimmed V and J ends, which lost 5 bases and 6 bases, there was a span of 17 bases. This CDR3 has 14 residues. CDR3 bases: TGTGCCAGCAGCCCGGAGGGGACAGTCGGCGAGCAGTACTTC. This translates into CASSPEGTVGEQYF.

The chain links TRBV5-4 to TRBJ2-3, with a weak D call TRBD2 (6 bases). Germline assignment: CDR1 SGHNT and CDR2 YYREEE (reference sequence). The CDR3 consists of 17 residues. V was shortened by 1 base and J by 1 base, with 16 bases between the two germline ends. Here the CDR3 DNA reads TGTGCCAGCAGCTTGATGTATAGGGGAGGACGCACAGATACGCAGTATTTT. This encodes CASSLMYRGGRTDTQYF.

The chain has TRBV2 and TRBJ1-2; 8 nucleotides align to TRBD1. In germline, CDR1 is SNHLY, CDR2 FYNNEI. The CDR3 runs 18 residues. V shed 6 bases, J shed 3 bases, and the junction held 18 bases outside the gene matches. The CDR3, as DNA: TGTGCCAGCAGGTACGGGTCCCAGGACAGGGTATCAGACTATGGCTACACCTTC. Residues: CASRYGSQDRVSDYGYTF.

The chain has TRBV7-2 and TRBJ2-5; 8 bases fit TRBD1. V gave up 0 bases and J gave up 5 bases; unmatched junction bases: 5. CDR1 SGHTA and CDR2 FQGNSA come from the germline V gene. The CDR3 consists of 15 residues. Here the CDR3 reads CASSLAAGGLETQYF. The CDR3 DNA is TGTGCCAGCAGCTTAGCGGCAGGGGGCCTCGAGACCCAGTACTTC.

The chain carries TRBV28 and TRBJ2-7; no clear D. Germline CDR1 reads MDHEN; CDR2 reads SYDVKM. This CDR3 is 13 amino acids long. Trimming left V 6 bases short and J 6 bases short, with 15 bases between. As DNA, the CDR3 is TGTGCCAGCAGGTTTTATGAGGAAGGCGAGCAGTACTTC. Translating it yields CASRFYEEGEQYF.

The V and J genes are TRBV2 and TRBJ2-3, with 8 bases that match TRBD2. The V and J ends lost 5 bases and 2 bases, in that order; junction bases with no gene match: 6. Germline V CDR1 and CDR2: SNHLY, FYNNEI. The CDR3 length is 15 residues. As DNA, the CDR3 is TGTGCCAGCAGTCCCCTAGCGGGTGACACAGATACGCAGTATTTT. Translating gives CASSPLAGDTDTQYF.

The rearrangement uses TRBV5-1 and TRBJ1-1; the D is unclear. The CDR3 consists of 13 residues. V was shortened by 4 bases and J by 0 bases, with 7 bases between the two germline ends. From germline, CDR1 is SGHRS and CDR2 YFSETQ. CDR3 protein: CASSLGLNTEAFF. In DNA form, the CDR3 reads TGCGCCAGCAGCCTCGGGTTGAACACTGAAGCTTTCTTT.

The rearrangement joins TRBV4-1 to TRBJ2-5, with 11 bases fitting TRBD2. The CDR3 length is 14 residues. V trimming: 6 bases; J trimming: 5 bases; junction bases outside the gene matches: 5. Germline V gene lookup returns CDR1 MGHRA and CDR2 YSYEKL. CDR3 residues: CASSSGRAPETQYF. CDR3 nucleotide sequence: TGCGCCAGCAGTAGCGGGAGGGCCCCCGAGACCCAGTACTTC.

V gene TRBV12-3 or TRBV12-4 combines with J gene TRBJ2-1; 9 positions agree with TRBD1. J lost 6 bases, V lost 6 bases, and 3 bases had no gene match. The CDR3 has 13 residues. The CDR3 DNA is TGTGCCAGCAGGGACAGGGGAAGCAATGAGCAGTTCTTC. Encoded protein: CASRDRGSNEQFF.

This clone showed up just once. The chain employs TRBV27 and TRBJ2-1; TRBD2 matches 9 bases. J lost 0 bases, V lost 5 bases, and 5 bases had no gene match. The length of the CDR3 is 16 residues. The germline V gene encodes CDR1 MNHEY and CDR2 SMNVEV (reference sequence). CDR3 loop: CASSISGRSSYNEQFF. The CDR3 nucleotides read TGTGCCAGCAGTATTAGCGGGAGAAGCTCCTACAATGAGCAGTTCTTC.

The rearrangement links TRBV11-2 to TRBJ1-6; 7 bases align to TRBD1. V dropped 2 bases and J dropped 6; count of bases not matched to a gene: 1. The V gene's germline CDR1 is SGHAT and CDR2 FQNNGV. The CDR3 runs 14 residues. The CDR3 DNA is TGTGCCAGCAGCTTAAGGGGGCCTAATTCACCCCTCCACTTT. Protein sequence: CASSLRGPNSPLHF.